This TCR beta chain originates from a study of T cell repertoires in cytomegalovirus infection. As for the study in general: Public signatures in TCR beta pointed to CMV infection and matching HLA type.

The CDR3 length is 15 residues. V shed 2 bases and J 4 bases; nucleotides not matched to a gene: 2. The germline V gene encodes CDR1 SGHTA and CDR2 FQGNSA. Concerning this clonotype itself: Antigen: not known.

TCRdb passed the reads through MiXCR, listing each CDR3 protein once. The sample yields a few hundred thousand distinct CDR3 sequences, over 35% seen once. The V gene is TRBV7-2, the J gene TRBJ2-1; 10 bases line up with TRBD2. This TCR was recovered from a human donor in good health (CMV status not recorded). Some clones in this sample may be carry-over from other donors' samples. This specimen was cultured PBMCs, taken from culture after CMV antigen stimulation. As DNA, the CDR3 is TGTGCCAGCAGCTTACAGCGGGGGGGTTACAATGAGCAGTTCTTC. Its protein is CASSLQRGGYNEQFF.